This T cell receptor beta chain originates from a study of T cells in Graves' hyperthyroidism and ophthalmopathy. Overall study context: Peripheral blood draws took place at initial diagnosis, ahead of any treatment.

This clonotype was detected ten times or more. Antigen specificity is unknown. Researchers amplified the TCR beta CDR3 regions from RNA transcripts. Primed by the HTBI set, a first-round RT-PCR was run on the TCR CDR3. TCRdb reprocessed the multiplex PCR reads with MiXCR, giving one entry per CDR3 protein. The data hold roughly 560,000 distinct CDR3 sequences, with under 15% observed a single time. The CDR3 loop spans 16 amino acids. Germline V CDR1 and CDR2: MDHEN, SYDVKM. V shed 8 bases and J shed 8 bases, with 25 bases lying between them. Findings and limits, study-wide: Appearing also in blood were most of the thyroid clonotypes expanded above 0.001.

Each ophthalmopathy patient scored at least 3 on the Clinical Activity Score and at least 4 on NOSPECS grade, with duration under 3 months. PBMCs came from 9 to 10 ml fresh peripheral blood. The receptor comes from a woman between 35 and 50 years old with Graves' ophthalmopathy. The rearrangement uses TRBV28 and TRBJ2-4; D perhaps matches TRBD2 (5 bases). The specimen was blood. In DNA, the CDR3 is TGTGCCAGCCGTTCTATTTTCGGGGTCCTGAGAGACATTCAGTACTTC. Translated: CASRSIFGVLRDIQYF.